This entry features one T cell receptor beta chain sequence. Its recognized antigen is unknown. Nothing much larger sits one base from this clone, and base qualities are not available. For CDR1 and CDR2, the germline V gene lists SGDLS and YYNGEE. For this chain, trimming is 4 bases at the V end and 6 bases at the J end, and the number of junction bases without a gene match is 13. The CDR3 measures 16 amino acids from cysteine to phenylalanine. Only CDR3 DNA is held: 48 bases, read in frame from base 1. The immunoSEQ Assay, a bias-controlled multiplex PCR, was used to amplify TCRbeta CDR3 regions from genomic DNA. On the study's bioinformatics: The number of nucleated cells in each sample was estimated from the amplification of reference gene primers within the assay. To quantify the absolute abundance of each unique TCRbeta CDR3 rearrangement, sequence reads were collapsed and filtered. For each sample, productive Simpson clonality was calculated as the square root of Simpson's diversity index across productive rearrangements. TCRdb retrieved this table from immuneACCESS and kept in-frame rearrangements only. Not all clones are present; in checked studies, unresolved V genes account for under half, and no reason is known for the remainder. Clone size and the V and J calls come from that table; the DNA yielded D and trimming. This sample lists about 260,000 clones; less than 90% were detected once. Less than 6% of the sample lies in the top ten.

This record comes from a study of blood T cell repertoires in COVID-19 (dated by TCRdb to the early 2020s). Broadly, across the study: Collaborator samples came from the United States, Italy and Spain and covered acute and convalescent phases of COVID-19. Sample metadata almost always included a de-identified subject ID, COVID-19 status, age in years and sex. HLA class I and class II types, where available, came from metadata supplied by the sample provider rather than from assay-based typing. The prospective study material was composed of cDNA or gDNA derived from T cells, B-cell-depleted T cells, or PBMCs. Deeply sampled blood TCRbeta repertoires from subjects exposed to, actively infected with, or recovered from COVID-19 were included in the dataset. A freely available public database, intended as a resource for researchers studying the immune response to SARS-CoV-2, is where the repertoires were released. The samples were drawn from two sources: the first 160 participants of the ongoing ImmuneRACE study, and over 1,000 subjects contributed by 6 global collaborators.

Another Seattle source contributed samples from volunteer blood donors who had recovered from COVID-19. Each collaborating institution followed its own protocols to collect whole blood in K2EDTA tubes. For TCRbeta analysis, collaborators shipped samples as frozen whole blood, isolated PBMCs, or DNA extracted from either of those sample types. Here is what the overall study found, with its caveats: The amount of clinical and demographic metadata varied by source and participant and was provided uncurated.

This receptor was taken from a man aged 60 to 69 who had recovered from COVID-19. The V and J genes are TRBV9 and TRBJ2-3; 8 of the junction bases match TRBD2. What was sequenced was peripheral blood. The DNA sequence reads TGTGCCAGCAGCCCTCGGGAGGGGATCCCGAGGGATACGCAGTATTTT. It translates as CASSPREGIPRDTQYF.